The clone carrying this T cell receptor beta chain showed up many times. The antigen is not known. Patients having uncontrolled infection, another autoimmune disease, pregnancy or lactation were not included. These data are taken from a study of T cells in Graves' hyperthyroidism and ophthalmopathy. Findings and limits, study-wide: A 13 V-J signature model discriminated ophthalmopathy versus stable hyperthyroidism. Also found in blood were most expanded thyroid clonotypes above 0.001.

Template material for amplifying TCR beta CDR3 regions consisted of RNA transcripts. An initial round of RT-PCR targeting the TCR CDR3 relied on the HTBI primer set. MiXCR, applied by TCRdb to the multiplex PCR reads, yields one record per CDR3 protein. The data contain 500,000 to 600,000 distinct CDR3 sequences, about 46% of them singletons. This CDR3 has 15 residues. In germline, CDR1 is SEHNR, CDR2 FQNEAQ (reference sequence). Trimming removed 4 bases at V and 3 bases at J, with 15 bases between. The source material was peripheral blood or thyroid tissue (not recorded which). The chain recombines TRBV7-9 with TRBJ1-1; D remains ambiguous. The receptor was isolated from an adult woman with Graves' disease, either hyperthyroidism or ophthalmopathy (not recorded which). The CDR3 coding sequence is TGTGCCAGCAGCTCCGGATCTTTTAAGCACACTGAAGCTTTCTTT. It codes for CASSSGSFKHTEAFF.